This T cell receptor (beta chain) was captured in a study of cytomegalovirus exposure and HLA in healthy donors. The PCR made use of 60 Vbeta and 13 Jbeta primers. Libraries were prepared by immunoSEQ multiplex PCR; TCRdb keeps only in-frame clonotypes and omits some of them. Among around 80,000 clones, approximately 69% were seen once, and the ten largest hold about 8.6%. Study results and limitations: Most of the CMV-associated TCR beta chains (in a later analysis) appeared to be HLA-restricted.

J gave up 6 bases and V 3 bases, and 7 bases lay outside the gene matches. The germline CDR1 and CDR2 sequences are GTSNPN and SVGIG (reference sequence). The CDR3 consists of 13 residues. In the case of this clone: The antigen is not known.

The V and J genes are TRBV30 and TRBJ2-7; 8 nucleotides line up with TRBD1. The receptor comes from a man aged 40-55 years in good health and CMV-seropositive. Material: PBMCs. CDR3 sequence (DNA): TGTGCCTGGAGGACGGACAGGGCGCGCGAGCAGTACTTC. Its protein product is CAWRTDRAREQYF.